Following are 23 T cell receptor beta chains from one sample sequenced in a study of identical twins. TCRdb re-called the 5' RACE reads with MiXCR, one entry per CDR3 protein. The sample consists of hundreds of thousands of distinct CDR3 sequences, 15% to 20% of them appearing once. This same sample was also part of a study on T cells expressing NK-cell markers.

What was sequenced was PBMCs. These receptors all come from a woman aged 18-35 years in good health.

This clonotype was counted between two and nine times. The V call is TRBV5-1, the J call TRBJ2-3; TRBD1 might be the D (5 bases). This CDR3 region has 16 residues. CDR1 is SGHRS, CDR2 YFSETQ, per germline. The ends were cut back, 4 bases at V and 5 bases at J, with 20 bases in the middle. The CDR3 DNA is TGCGCCAGCAGCCACCACAGGAAGTTAATTGGAGATACGCAGTATTTT. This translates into CASSHHRKLIGDTQYF.

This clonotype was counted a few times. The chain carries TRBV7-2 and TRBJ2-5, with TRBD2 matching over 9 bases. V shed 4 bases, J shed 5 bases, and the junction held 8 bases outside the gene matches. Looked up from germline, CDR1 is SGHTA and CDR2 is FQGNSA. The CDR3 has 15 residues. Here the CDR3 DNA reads TGTGCCAGCAGCTACGTCGGGGCGGGGGGGGAGACCCAGTACTTC. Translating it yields CASSYVGAGGETQYF.

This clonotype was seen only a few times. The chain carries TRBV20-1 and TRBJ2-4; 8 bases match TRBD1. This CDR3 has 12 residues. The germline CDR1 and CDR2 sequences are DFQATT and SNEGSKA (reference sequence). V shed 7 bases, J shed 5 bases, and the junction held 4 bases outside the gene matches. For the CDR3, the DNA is TGCAGTGTTCGACAGGGGCAAAACATTCAGTACTTC. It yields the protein CSVRQGQNIQYF.

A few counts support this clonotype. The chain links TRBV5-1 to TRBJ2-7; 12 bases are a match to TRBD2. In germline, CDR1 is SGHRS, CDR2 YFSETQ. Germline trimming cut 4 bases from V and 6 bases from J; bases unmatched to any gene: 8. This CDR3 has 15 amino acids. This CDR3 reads CASSTGLAGPGEQYF. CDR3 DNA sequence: TGCGCCAGCAGCACCGGACTAGCGGGGCCTGGCGAGCAGTACTTC.

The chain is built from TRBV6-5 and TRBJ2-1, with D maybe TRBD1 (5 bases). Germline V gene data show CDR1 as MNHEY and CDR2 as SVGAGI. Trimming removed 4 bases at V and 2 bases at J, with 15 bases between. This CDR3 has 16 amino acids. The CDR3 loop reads CASSFLAGWTYNEQFF. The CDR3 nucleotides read TGTGCCAGCAGTTTCCTCGCAGGGTGGACCTACAATGAGCAGTTCTTC.

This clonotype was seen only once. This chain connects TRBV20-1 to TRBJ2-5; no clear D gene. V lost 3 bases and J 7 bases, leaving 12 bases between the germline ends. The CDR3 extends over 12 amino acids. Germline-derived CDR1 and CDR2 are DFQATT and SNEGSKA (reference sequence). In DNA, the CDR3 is TGCAGTGCTAGGGCCCCGCCTGGGACCCAGTACTTC. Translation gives CSARAPPGTQYF.

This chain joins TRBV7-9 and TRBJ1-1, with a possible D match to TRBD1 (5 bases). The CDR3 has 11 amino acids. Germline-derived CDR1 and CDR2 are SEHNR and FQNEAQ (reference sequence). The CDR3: CVGAANTEAFF. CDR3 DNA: TGTGTCGGGGCAGCGAACACTGAAGCTTTCTTT.

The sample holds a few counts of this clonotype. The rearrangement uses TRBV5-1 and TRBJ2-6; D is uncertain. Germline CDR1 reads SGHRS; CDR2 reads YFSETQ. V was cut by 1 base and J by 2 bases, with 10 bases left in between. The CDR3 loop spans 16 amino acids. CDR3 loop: CASSLPTLAGANVLTF. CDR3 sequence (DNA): TGCGCCAGCAGCTTGCCGACTCTTGCTGGGGCCAACGTCCTGACTTTC.

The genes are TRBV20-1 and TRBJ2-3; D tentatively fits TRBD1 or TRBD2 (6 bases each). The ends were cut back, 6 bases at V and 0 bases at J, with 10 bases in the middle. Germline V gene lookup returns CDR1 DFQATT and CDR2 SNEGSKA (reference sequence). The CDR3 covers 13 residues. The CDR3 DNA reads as TGCAGTGCGTGGGGGGCTAGCACAGATACGCAGTATTTT. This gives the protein CSAWGASTDTQYF.

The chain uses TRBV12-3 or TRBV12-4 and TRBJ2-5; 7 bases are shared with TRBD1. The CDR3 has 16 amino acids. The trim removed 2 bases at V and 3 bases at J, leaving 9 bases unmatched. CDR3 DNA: TGTGCCAGCAGTTTATATTCACAGGGGTACAAAGAGACCCAGTACTTC. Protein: CASSLYSQGYKETQYF.

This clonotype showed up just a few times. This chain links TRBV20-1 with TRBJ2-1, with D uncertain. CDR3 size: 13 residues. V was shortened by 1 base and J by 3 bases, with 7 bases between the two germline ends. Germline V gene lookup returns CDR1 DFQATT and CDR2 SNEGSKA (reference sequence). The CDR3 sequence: CSARGTNYNEQFF. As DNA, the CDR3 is TGCAGTGCTAGAGGTACAAACTACAATGAGCAGTTCTTC.

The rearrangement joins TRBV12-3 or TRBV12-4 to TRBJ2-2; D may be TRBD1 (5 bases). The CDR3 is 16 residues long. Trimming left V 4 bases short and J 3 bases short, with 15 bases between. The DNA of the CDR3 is TGTGCCAGCAGTTGGGCCTCCCCCAGGGACACCGGGGAGCTGTTTTTT. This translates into CASSWASPRDTGELFF.

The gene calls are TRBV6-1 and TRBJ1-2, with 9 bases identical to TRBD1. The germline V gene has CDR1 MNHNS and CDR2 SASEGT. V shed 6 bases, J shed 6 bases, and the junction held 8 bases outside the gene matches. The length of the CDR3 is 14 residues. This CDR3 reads CASSPGQGFNGYTF. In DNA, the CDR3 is TGTGCCAGCAGCCCAGGACAGGGGTTCAATGGCTACACCTTC.

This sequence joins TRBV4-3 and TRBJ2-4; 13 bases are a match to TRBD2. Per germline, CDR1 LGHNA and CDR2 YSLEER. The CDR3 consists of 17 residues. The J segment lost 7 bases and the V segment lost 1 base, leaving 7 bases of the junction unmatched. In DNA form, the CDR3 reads TGCGCCAGCAGCCAAGCCCGACTAGCGGGAGGAGGGAACATTCAGTACTTC. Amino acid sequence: CASSQARLAGGGNIQYF.

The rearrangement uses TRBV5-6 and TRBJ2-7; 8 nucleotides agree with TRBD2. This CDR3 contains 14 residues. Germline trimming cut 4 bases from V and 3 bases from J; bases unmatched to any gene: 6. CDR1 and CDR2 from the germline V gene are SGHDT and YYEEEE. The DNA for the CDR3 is TGTGCCAGCAGCCCAGCGGGAGTCCTCTACGAGCAGTACTTC. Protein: CASSPAGVLYEQYF.

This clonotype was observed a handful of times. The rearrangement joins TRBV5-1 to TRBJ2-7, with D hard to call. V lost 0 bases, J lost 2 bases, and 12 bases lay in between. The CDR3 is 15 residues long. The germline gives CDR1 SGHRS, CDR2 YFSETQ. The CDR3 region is CASSLGTQSPYEQYF. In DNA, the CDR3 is TGCGCCAGCAGCTTGGGTACGCAGAGCCCCTACGAGCAGTACTTC. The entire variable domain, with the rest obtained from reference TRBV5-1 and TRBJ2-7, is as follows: KAGVTQTPRYLIKTRGQQVTLSCSPISGHRSVSWYQQTPGQGLQFLFEYFSETQRNKGNFPGRFSGRQFSNSRSEMNVSTLELGDSALYLCASSLGTQSPYEQYFGPGTRLTVT.

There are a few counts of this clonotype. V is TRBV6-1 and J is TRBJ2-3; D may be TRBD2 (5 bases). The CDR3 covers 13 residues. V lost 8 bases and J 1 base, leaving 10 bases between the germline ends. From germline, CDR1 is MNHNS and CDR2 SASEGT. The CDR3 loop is CASHMGGTDTQYF. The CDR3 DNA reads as TGTGCCAGCCACATGGGAGGCACAGATACGCAGTATTTT.

The CDR3 DNA sequence: TGCGCCAGCAGCTTTTACGGGGGGCTGGAGACCCAGTACTTC. Protein product: CASSFYGGLETQYF. The V gene is TRBV5-1, the J gene TRBJ2-5; D is possibly TRBD2 (7 bases). The V end lost 2 bases, the J end lost 5 bases, and 13 bases lay between the germline ends. This CDR3 is built from 14 residues. CDR1 is SGHRS, CDR2 YFSETQ, per germline.

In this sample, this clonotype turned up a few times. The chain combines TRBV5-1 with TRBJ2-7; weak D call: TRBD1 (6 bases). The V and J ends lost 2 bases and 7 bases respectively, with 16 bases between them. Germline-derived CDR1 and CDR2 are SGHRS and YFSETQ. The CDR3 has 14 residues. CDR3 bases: TGCGCCAGCAGCTTAGGAGAAATAACAGGGGAGCAGTACTTC. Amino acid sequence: CASSLGEITGEQYF.

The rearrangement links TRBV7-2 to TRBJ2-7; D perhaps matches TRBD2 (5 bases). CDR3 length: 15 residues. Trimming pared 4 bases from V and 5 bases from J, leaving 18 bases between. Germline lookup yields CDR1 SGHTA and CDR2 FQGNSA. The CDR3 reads CASSSVTGFGNEQYF. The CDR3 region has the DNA TGTGCCAGCAGCTCCGTTACGGGGTTCGGGAACGAGCAGTACTTC.

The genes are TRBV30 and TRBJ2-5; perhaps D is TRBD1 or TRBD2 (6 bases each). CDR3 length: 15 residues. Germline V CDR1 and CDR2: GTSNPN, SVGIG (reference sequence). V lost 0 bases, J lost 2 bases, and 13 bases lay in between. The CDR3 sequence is CAWSVQGGRQETQYF. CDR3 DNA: TGTGCCTGGAGTGTACAGGGAGGTAGGCAAGAGACCCAGTACTTC.

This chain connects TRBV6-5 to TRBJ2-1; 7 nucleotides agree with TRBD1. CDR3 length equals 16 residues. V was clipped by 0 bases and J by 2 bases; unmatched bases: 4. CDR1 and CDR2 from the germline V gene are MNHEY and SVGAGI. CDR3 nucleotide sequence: TGTGCCAGCAGTTACTCCGACAGGGCTCCCTACAATGAGCAGTTCTTC. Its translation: CASSYSDRAPYNEQFF.

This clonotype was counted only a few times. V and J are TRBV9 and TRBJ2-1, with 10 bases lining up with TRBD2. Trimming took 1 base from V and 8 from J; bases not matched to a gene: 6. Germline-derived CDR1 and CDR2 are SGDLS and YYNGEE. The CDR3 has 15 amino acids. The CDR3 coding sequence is TGTGCCAGCAGCGTATCTAGCGGGAGTTCACATGAGCAGTTCTTC. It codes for CASSVSSGSSHEQFF. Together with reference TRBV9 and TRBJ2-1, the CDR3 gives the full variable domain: DSGVTQTPKHLITATGQRVTLRCSPRSGDLSVYWYQQSLDQGLQFLIQYYNGEERAKGNILERFSAQQFPDLHSELNLSSLELGDSALYFCASSVSSGSSHEQFFGPGTRLTVL.